This TCR beta chain was sequenced during a study of blood T cell repertoires in COVID-19. Across the whole study: Specimens from acute and convalescent COVID-19 originated in the United States, Italy and Spain. Sources were T cells, B-cell-depleted T cells, or PBMCs; the material itself was cDNA or gDNA.

Original processing notes: Reference gene primer amplification gave nucleated cell count estimates. Some clones are missing from TCRdb's copy, which holds only in-frame ones; the method was immunoSEQ multiplex PCR. From that table come the V and J calls and clone size; the DNA was used to work out D and trimming. This sample yields 150,000 to 200,000 clones, of which roughly nine tenths are seen a single time; roughly 4% belongs to the top ten. V dropped 3 bases and J dropped 11 bases, with 10 bases sitting between them. This CDR3 has 11 amino acids. The V gene's germline CDR1 is MNHNS and CDR2 SASEGT. This clone was counted a single time.

V is TRBV6-1 and J is TRBJ1-1; no reliable D call. This clonotype was obtained from a woman in her 70s with acute or convalescent COVID-19. Sequences were obtained from peripheral blood. The CDR3 sequence: CASSDRFWAFF. CDR3 DNA: TGTGCCAGCAGTGACAGGTTTTGGGCTTTCTTT.